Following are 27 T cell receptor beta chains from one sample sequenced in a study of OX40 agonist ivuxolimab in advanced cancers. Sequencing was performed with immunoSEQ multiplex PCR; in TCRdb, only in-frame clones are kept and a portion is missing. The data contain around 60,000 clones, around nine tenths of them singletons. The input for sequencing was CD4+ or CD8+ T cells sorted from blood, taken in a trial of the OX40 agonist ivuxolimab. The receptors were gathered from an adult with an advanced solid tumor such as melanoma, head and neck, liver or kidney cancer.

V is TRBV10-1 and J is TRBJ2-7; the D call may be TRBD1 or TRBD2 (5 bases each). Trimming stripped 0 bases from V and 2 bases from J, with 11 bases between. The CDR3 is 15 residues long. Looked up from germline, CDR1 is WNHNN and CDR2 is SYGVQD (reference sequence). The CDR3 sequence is CASSESGPKAYEQYF. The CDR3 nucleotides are TGCGCCAGCAGTGAGTCGGGACCCAAGGCCTACGAGCAGTACTTC.

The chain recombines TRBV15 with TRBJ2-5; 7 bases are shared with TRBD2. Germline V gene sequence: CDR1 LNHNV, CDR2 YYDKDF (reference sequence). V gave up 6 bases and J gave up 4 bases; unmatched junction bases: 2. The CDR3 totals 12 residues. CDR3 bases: TGTGCCACCAGGGGCGGGGGAGAGACCCAGTACTTC. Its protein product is CATRGGGETQYF.

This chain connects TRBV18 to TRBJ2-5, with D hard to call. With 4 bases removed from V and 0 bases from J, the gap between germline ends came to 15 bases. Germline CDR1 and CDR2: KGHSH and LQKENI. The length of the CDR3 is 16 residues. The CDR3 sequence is CASSQDGVGYQETQYF. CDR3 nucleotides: TGTGCCAGCTCACAGGACGGAGTTGGGTACCAAGAGACCCAGTACTTC.

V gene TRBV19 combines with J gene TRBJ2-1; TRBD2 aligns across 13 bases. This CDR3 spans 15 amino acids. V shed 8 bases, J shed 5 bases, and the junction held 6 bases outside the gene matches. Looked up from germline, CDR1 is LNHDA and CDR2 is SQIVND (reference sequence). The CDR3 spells CASRILAGGDNEQFF. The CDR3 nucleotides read TGTGCCAGTCGGATACTAGCGGGAGGGGACAATGAGCAGTTCTTC.

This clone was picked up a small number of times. The CDR3 DNA follows: TGCAGCGTTGAGAAGAACACTGAAGCTTTCTTT. It translates to CSVEKNTEAFF. The chain carries TRBV29-1 and TRBJ1-1; D remains ambiguous. Germline CDR1 and CDR2: SQVTM and ANQGSEA. The CDR3 is 11 amino acids. V was shortened by 3 bases and J by 1 base, with 3 bases between the two germline ends.

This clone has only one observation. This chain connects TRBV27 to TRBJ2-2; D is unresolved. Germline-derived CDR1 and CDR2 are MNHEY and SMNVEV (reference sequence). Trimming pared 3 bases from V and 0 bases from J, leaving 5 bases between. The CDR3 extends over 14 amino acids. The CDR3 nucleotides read TGTGCCAGCAGTTTTAGGACGAACACCGGGGAGCTGTTTTTT. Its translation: CASSFRTNTGELFF.

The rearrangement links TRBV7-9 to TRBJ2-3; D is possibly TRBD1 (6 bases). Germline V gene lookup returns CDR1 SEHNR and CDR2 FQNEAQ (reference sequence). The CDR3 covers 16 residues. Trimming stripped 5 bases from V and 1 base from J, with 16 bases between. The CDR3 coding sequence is TGTGCCAGCAGCCAGGGACACCAGTCTGGCACAGATACGCAGTATTTT. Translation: CASSQGHQSGTDTQYF.

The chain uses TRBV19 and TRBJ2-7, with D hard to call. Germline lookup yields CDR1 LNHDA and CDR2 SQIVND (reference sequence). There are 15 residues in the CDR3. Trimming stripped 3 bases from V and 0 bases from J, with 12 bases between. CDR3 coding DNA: TGTGCCAGTAGTATCGAAGGATCCGTCTCCTACGAGCAGTACTTC. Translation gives CASSIEGSVSYEQYF.

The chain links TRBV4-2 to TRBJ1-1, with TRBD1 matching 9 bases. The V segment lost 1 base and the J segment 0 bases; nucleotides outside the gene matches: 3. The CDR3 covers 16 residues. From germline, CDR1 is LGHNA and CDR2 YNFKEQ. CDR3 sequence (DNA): TGTGCCAGCAGCCAAGGTACAGGGGGCATGAACACTGAAGCTTTCTTT. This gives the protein CASSQGTGGMNTEAFF.

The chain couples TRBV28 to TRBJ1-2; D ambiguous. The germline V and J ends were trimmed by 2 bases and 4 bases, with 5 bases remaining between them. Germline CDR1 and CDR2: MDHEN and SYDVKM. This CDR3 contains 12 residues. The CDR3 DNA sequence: TGTGCCAGCAGTTTACTAAGCTATGGCTACACCTTC. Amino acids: CASSLLSYGYTF.

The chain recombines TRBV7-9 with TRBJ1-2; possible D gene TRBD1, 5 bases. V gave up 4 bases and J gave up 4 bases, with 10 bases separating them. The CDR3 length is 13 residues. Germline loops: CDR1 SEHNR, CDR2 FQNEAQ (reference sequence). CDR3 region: CASSSTASYGYTF. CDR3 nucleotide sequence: TGTGCCAGCAGCTCGACAGCGAGCTATGGCTACACCTTC.

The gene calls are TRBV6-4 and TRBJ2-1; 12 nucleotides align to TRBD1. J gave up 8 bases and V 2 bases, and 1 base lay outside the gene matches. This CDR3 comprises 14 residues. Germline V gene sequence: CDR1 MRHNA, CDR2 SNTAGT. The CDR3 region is CASSDGTGGDEQFF. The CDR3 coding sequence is TGTGCCAGCAGTGACGGGACAGGGGGCGATGAGCAGTTCTTC.

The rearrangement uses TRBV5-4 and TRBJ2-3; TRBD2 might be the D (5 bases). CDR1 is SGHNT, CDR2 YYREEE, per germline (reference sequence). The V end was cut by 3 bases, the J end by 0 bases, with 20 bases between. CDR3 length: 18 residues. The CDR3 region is CASSSNEDSEISTDTQYF. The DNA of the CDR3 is TGTGCCAGCAGCTCAAACGAGGACTCCGAAATTAGCACAGATACGCAGTATTTT. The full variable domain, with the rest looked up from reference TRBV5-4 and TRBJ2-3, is ETGVTQSPTHLIKTRGQQVTLRCSSQSGHNTVSWYQQALGQGPQFIFQYYREEENGRGNFPPRFSGLQFPNYSSELNVNALELDDSALYLCASSSNEDSEISTDTQYFGPGTRLTVL.

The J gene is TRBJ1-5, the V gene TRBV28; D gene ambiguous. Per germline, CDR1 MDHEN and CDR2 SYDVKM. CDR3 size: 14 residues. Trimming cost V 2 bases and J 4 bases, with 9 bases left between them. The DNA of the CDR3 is TGTGCCAGCAGTTTAAGGGTGGGGAATCAGCCCCAGCATTTT. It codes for CASSLRVGNQPQHF.

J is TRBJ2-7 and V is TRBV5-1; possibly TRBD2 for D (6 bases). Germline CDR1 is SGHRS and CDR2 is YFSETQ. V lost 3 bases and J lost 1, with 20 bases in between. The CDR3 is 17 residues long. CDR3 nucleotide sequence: TGCGCCAGCAGCTCGGGACTGGTTCCGGGAACATCCTACGAGCAGTACTTC. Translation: CASSSGLVPGTSYEQYF.

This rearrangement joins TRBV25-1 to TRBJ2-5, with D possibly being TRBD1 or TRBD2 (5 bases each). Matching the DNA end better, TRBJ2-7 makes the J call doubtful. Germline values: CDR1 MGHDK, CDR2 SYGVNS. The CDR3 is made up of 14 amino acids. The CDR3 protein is CASSDPGRPYEQYF. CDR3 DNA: TGTGCCAGCAGTGATCCGGGACGCCCCTACGAGCAGTACTTC.

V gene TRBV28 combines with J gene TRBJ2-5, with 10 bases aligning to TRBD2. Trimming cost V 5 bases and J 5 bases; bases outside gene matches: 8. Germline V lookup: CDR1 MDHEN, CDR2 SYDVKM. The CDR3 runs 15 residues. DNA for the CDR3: TGTGCCAGCAGTGCCCCAACTAGCGGGATTGAGACCCAGTACTTC. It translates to CASSAPTSGIETQYF.

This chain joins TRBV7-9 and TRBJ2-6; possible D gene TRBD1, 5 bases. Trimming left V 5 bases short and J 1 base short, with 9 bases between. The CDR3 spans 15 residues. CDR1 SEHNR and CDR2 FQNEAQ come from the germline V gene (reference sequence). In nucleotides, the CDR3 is TGTGCCAGCAGCCCAAAGGGGTCTGGGGCCAACGTCCTGACTTTC. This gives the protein CASSPKGSGANVLTF.

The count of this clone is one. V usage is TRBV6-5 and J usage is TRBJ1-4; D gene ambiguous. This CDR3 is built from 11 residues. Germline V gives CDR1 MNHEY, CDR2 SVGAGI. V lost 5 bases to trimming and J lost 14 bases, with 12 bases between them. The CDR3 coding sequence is TGTGCCAGCAGTAGCCAAGGTCGGCTGTTTTTT. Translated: CASSSQGRLFF.

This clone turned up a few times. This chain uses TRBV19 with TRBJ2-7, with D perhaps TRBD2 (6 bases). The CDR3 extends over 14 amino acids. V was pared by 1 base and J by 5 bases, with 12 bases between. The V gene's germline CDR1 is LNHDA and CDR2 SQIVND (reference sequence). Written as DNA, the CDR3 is TGTGCCAGTAGTATAGGGGACTGGGCGGACGAGCAGTACTTC. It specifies CASSIGDWADEQYF.

The CDR3 spells CSVEDPTSGRVLGTDTQYF. For the CDR3, the DNA is TGCAGCGTTGAAGACCCGACTAGCGGGAGGGTTCTGGGCACAGATACGCAGTATTTT. The J gene is TRBJ2-3, the V gene TRBV29-1; the match to TRBD2 covers 14 bases. The CDR3 covers 19 residues. Looked up from germline, CDR1 is SQVTM and CDR2 is ANQGSEA. J was trimmed by 1 base and V by 0 bases; bases with no gene match: 9.

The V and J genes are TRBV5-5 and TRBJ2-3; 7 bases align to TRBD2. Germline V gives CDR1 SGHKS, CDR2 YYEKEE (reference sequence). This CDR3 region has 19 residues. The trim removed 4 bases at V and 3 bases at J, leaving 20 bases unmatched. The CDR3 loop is CASSMGPGLHFVGTDTQYF. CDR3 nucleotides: TGTGCCAGCAGCATGGGACCGGGACTACACTTTGTCGGAACAGATACGCAGTATTTT.

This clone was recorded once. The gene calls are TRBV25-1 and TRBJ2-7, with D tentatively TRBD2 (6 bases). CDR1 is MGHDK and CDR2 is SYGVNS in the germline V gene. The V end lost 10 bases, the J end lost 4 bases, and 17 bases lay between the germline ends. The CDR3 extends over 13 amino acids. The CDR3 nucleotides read TGTGCCATCGCTGGACGGGGGAATTACGAGCAGTACTTC. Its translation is CAIAGRGNYEQYF.

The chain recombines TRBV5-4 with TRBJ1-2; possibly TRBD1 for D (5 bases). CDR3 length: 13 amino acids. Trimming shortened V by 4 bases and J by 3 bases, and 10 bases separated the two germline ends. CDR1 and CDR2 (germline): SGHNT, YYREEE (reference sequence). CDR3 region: CASSGTLHYGYTF. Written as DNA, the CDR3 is TGTGCCAGCAGCGGGACCCTGCACTATGGCTACACCTTC.

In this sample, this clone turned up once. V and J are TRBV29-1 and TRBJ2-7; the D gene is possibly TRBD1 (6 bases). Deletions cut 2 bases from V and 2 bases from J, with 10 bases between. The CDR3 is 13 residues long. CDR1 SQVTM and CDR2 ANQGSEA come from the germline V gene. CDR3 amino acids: CSVETGTPYEQYF. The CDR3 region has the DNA TGCAGCGTTGAAACAGGGACCCCCTACGAGCAGTACTTC.

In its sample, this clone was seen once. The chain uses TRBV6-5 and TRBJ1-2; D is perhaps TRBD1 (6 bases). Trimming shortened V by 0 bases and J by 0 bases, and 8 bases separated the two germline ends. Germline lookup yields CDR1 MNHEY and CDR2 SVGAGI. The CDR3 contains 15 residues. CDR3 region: CASSYSQGANYGYTF. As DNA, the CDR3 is TGTGCCAGCAGTTACTCACAGGGAGCTAACTATGGCTACACCTTC.

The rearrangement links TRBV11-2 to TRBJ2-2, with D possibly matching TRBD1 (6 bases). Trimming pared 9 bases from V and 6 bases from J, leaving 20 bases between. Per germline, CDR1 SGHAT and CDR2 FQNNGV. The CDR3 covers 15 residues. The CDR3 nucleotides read TGTGCCAGAAACGGAGACCAGGGGAGTGCCGGGGAGCTGTTTTTT. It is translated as CARNGDQGSAGELFF.